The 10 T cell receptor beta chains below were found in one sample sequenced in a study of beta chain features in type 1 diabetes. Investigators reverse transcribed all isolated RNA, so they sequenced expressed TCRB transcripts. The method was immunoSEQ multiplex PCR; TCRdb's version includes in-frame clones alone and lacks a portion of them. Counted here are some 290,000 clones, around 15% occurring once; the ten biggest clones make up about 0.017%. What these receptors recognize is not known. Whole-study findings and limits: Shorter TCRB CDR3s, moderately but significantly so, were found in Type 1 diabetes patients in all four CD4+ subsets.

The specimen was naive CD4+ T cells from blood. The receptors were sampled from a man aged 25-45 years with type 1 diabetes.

For the CDR3, the DNA is TGTGCCAGCTCACCGAGGGTACCGGCGGACTTGTCGAACAATGAGCAGTTCTTC. Translated: CASSPRVPADLSNNEQFF. The J gene is TRBJ2-1, the V gene TRBV18; a weak D match, TRBD2 (5 bases). Germline-derived CDR1 and CDR2 are KGHSH and LQKENI. Trimming pared 3 bases from V and 5 bases from J, leaving 23 bases between. The length of the CDR3 is 18 residues.

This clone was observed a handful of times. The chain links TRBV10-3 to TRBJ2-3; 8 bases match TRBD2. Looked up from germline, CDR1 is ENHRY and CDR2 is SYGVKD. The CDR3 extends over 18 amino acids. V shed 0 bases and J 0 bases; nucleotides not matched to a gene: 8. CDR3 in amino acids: CAISESFGLASSTDTQYF. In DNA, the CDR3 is TGTGCCATCAGTGAGTCGTTTGGACTAGCCAGTAGCACAGATACGCAGTATTTT.

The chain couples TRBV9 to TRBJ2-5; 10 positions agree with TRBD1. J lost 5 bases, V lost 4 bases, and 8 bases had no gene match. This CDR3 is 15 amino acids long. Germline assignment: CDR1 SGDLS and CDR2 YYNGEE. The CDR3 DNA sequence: TGTGCCAGCAGCCCACCGGGACAGGGGTCGGAGACCCAGTACTTC. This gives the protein CASSPPGQGSETQYF.

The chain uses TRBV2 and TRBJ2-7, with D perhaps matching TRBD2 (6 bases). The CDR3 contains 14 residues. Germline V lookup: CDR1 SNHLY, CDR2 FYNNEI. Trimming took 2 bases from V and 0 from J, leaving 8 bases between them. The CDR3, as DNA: TGTGCCAGCAGTGAACGGACTAACTCCTACGAGCAGTACTTC. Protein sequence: CASSERTNSYEQYF.

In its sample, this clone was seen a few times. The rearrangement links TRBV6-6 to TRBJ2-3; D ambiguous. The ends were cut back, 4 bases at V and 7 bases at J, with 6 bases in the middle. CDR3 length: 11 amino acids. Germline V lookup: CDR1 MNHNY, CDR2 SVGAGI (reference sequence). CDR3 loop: CASSSLHTQYF. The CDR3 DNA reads TGTGCCAGCAGTTCCCTCCATACGCAGTATTTT.

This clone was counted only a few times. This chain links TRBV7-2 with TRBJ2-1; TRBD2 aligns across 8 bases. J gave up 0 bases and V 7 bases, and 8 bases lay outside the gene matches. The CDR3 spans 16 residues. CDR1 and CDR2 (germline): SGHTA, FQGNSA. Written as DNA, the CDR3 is TGTGCCAGCACCCATAGCGGGGCCAGCTCCTACAATGAGCAGTTCTTC. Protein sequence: CASTHSGASSYNEQFF.

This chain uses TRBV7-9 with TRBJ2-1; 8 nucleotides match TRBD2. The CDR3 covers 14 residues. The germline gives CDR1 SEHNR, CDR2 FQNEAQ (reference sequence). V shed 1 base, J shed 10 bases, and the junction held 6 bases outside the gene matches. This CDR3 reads CASSLVQRESEQFF. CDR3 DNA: TGTGCCAGCAGCTTAGTTCAGCGGGAGAGCGAGCAGTTCTTC.

CDR3 bases: TGTGCCAGCAGCGACGCCCATAGGGGAGGGCCTCCCAATGAGCAGTTCTTC. Amino acids: CASSDAHRGGPPNEQFF. The chain couples TRBV2 to TRBJ2-1, with 7 nucleotides matching TRBD2. J was trimmed by 6 bases and V by 6 bases; bases with no gene match: 17. The CDR3 spans 17 residues. Germline assignment: CDR1 SNHLY and CDR2 FYNNEI.

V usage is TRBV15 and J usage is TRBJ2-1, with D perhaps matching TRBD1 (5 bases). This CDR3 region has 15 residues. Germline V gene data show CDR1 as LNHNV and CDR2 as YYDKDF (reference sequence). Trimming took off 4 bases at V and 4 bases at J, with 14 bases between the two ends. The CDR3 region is CATSIRQLGYNEQFF. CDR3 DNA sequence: TGTGCCACCAGCATAAGACAGTTGGGGTACAATGAGCAGTTCTTC.

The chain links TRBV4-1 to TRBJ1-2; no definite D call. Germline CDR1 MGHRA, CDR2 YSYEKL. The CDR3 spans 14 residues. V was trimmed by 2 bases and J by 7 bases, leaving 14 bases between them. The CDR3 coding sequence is TGCGCCAGCAGCCAACCGGGAAGAGTGGGTGGCTACACCTTC. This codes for CASSQPGRVGGYTF.